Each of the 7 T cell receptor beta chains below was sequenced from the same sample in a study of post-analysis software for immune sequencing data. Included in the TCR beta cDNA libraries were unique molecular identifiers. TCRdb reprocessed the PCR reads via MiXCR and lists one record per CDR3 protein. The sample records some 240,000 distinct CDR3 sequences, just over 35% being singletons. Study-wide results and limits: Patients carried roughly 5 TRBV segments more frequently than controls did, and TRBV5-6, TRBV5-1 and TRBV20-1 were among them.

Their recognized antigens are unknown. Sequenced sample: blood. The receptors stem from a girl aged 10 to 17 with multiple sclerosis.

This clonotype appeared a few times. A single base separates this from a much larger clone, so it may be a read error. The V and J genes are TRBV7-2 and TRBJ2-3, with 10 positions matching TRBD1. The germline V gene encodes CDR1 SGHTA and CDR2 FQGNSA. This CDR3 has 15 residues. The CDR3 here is CASNLSGQGTDTQYF. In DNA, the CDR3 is TGTGCCAGCAACTTATCGGGACAGGGGACAGATACGCAGTATTTT.

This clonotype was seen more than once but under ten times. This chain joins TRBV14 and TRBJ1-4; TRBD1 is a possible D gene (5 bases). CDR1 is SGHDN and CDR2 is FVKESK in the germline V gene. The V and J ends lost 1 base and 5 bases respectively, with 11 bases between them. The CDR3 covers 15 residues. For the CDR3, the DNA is TGTGCCAGCAGCCAAGCCCTCGGGGCGAATGAAAAACTGTTTTTT. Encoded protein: CASSQALGANEKLFF.

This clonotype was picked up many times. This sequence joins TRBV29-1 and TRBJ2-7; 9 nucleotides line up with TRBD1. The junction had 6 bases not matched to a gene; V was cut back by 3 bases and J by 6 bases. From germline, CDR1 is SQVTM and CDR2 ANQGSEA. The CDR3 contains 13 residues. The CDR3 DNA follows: TGCAGCGTTGAGACAGGGGGGGGCACCGAGCAGTACTTC. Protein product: CSVETGGGTEQYF.

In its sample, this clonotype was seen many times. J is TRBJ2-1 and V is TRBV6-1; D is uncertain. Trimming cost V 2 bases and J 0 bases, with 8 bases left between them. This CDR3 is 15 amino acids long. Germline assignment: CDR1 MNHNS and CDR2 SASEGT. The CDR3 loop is CASSERQSSYNEQFF. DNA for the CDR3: TGTGCCAGCAGTGAACGTCAGAGCTCCTACAATGAGCAGTTCTTC.

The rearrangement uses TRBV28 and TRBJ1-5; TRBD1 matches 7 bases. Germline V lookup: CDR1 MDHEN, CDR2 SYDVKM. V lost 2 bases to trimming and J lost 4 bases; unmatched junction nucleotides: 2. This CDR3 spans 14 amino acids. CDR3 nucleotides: TGTGCCAGCAGTTTAACACAGGGGAATCAGCCCCAGCATTTT. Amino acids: CASSLTQGNQPQHF.

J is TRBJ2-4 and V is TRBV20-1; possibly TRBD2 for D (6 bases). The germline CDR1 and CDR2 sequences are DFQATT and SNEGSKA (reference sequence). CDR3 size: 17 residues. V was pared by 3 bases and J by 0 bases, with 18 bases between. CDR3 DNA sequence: TGCAGTGCTAGGGGGGGTGGGACCCCCTTAGCCAAAAACATTCAGTACTTC. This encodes CSARGGGTPLAKNIQYF.

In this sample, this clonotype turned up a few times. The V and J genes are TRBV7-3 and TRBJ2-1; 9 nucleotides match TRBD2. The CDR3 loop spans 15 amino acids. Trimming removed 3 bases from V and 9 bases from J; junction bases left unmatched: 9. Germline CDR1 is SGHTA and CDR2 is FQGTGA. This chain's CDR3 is CASSLTGTSLGEQFF. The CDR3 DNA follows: TGTGCCAGCAGCTTGACGGGGACTAGCTTGGGTGAGCAGTTCTTC.